This T cell receptor (beta chain) is from a study of technical replicates of blood from a few donors. TCRdb's table, derived via immunoSEQ multiplex PCR, lists solely in-frame clones and lacks some. The sample yields about 73,000 clones, about 92% seen once. This CDR3 spans 14 amino acids. Looked up from germline, CDR1 is LNHDA and CDR2 is SQIVND (reference sequence). Trimming cost V 3 bases and J 1 base, with 9 bases left between them. This clonotype originated in a human donor in good health. The genes are TRBV19 and TRBJ1-2; D gene ambiguous. The sequenced sample was T cells isolated from PBMCs. This chain's CDR3 is CASSIDGDNYGYTF. The CDR3 coding sequence is TGTGCCAGTAGTATCGACGGGGATAACTATGGCTACACCTTC.